The clone carrying this TCR beta chain was recorded many times. The entry originates in a study of T cells in Graves' hyperthyroidism and ophthalmopathy. Trimming removed 2 bases at V and 6 bases at J, with 12 bases between. The CDR3 contains 14 residues. Germline CDR1 is SGHVS and CDR2 is FNYEAQ. The CDR3 regions of TCR beta were amplified from RNA transcripts. An initial round of RT-PCR targeting the TCR CDR3 relied on the HTBI primer set. MiXCR was run by TCRdb on the multiplex PCR reads, yielding one entry per CDR3 protein. This sample carries some 500,000 distinct CDR3 sequences, 16% of them seen once, and the ten largest clones take around 32%.

The V call is TRBV7-6, the J call TRBJ2-3; D assignment may be TRBD1 or TRBD2 (6 bases each). The clonotype originates from a woman aged 25 to 39 with Graves' ophthalmopathy. The sequenced material came from blood. The CDR3 sequence: CASSLMGGSDTQYF. CDR3 bases: TGTGCCAGCAGCTTAATGGGGGGCTCCGATACGCAGTATTTT. The entire variable domain, with the rest obtained from reference TRBV7-6 and TRBJ2-3, is as follows: GAGVSQSPRYKVTKRGQDVALRCDPISGHVSLYWYRQALGQGPEFLTYFNYEAQQDKSGLPNDRFSAERPEGSISTLTIQRTEQRDSAMYRCASSLMGGSDTQYFGPGTRLTVL.